A selection of T cell receptor beta chains follows, all from one sample in a study of T cell responses to AZD1222 COVID-19 vaccine. Profiling relied on immunoSEQ multiplex PCR, and the TCRdb table lists in-frame clones only, not all of them. The table records more than 110,000 clones, about 90% of them present only once. The sequences come from peripheral blood, collected on day 0 of AZD1222 vaccination. Source of these receptors: an adult in good health. The CDR3 runs from the conserved cysteine through the conserved F or W. The order of the fields is clone size, V gene, D gene, J gene, CDR3 DNA, CDR3 protein. The D gene is left open where the match is weak. Size values are once, few and many counts, or a class for expanded clones, and some rows have none.

-	TRBV29-1	-	TRBJ1-2	TGCAGCGTTGAAAGGTCAGGCGGCCCTGGCTACACCTTC	CSVERSGGPGYTF
-	TRBV5-5	-	TRBJ2-5	TGTGCCAGCAGCTTGGCAGGGGTAAGAGAGACCCAGTACTTC	CASSLAGVRETQYF
once	TRBV27	-	TRBJ1-5	TGTGCCAGCAGTGGAGACAGGAAGCGTCAGCCCCAGCATTTT	CASSGDRKRQPQHF
-	TRBV6-4	TRBD2	TRBJ2-2	TGTGCCAGCAGGACTAGCGGGGCCACCGGGGAGCTGTTTTTT	CASRTSGATGELFF
-	TRBV27	-	TRBJ1-2	TGTGCCAGCAGTGCACTACCTAGAGGGGGCTACACCTTC	CASSALPRGGYTF
-	TRBV15	-	TRBJ1-2	TGTGCCACCAGCAGAGATTCAGATTTGGATAATCACGGGGGCTACACCTTC	CATSRDSDLDNHGGYTF
-	TRBV12-3/TRBV12-4	-	TRBJ1-4	TGTGCCAGCAACGAGGACGGTAATGAAAAACTGTTTTTT	CASNEDGNEKLFF
-	TRBV7-2	TRBD2	TRBJ2-2	TGTGCCAGCAGCTTAGCCCCTAGCGGTAACACCGGGGAGCTGTTTTTT	CASSLAPSGNTGELFF
-	TRBV12-3/TRBV12-4	-	TRBJ1-1	TGTGCCAGCAACCAGGAAATGAACACTGAAGCTTTCTTT	CASNQEMNTEAFF
-	TRBV7-2	-	TRBJ2-5	TGTGCCAGCAGCGAAAGGGGCAGGGGCGGAGAGACCCAGTACTTC	CASSERGRGGETQYF
-	TRBV5-6	TRBD1	TRBJ1-2	TGTGCCAGCAGCTTGGCCTTCGACAGGGGCTTCTATGGCTACACCTTC	CASSLAFDRGFYGYTF
-	TRBV9	TRBD1	TRBJ1-1	TGTGCCAGCAGCGTCGGGACAGCGGACACTGAAGCTTTCTTT	CASSVGTADTEAFF
-	TRBV6-5	-	TRBJ2-7	TGTGCCAGCAGTTCCCACCGAATGGCCTACGAGCAGTACTTC	CASSSHRMAYEQYF
-	TRBV7-2	-	TRBJ2-3	TGTGCCAGCAGCTTAGTTGGGGGTAACACAGATACGCAGTATTTT	CASSLVGGNTDTQYF
-	TRBV10-1	-	TRBJ1-2	TGCGCCAGCAGTGTTACAGGACCCTATGGCTACACCTTC	CASSVTGPYGYTF
-	TRBV9	TRBD2	TRBJ2-5	TGTGCCAGCAGCGCGGGACTAGCGGGAAAGGAGACCCAGTACTTC	CASSAGLAGKETQYF
once	TRBV10-1	-	TRBJ1-1	TGCGCCAGCAGTGCTGGGGGCCGGACTGAAGCTTTCTTT	CASSAGGRTEAFF
-	TRBV5-1	TRBD2	TRBJ2-5	TGCGCCAGCAGCTTGGGCGCGGGAGGGCCCCAGTACTTC	CASSLGAGGPQYF
-	TRBV20-1	-	TRBJ1-2	TGCAGTGCTAGTCCCTTGGGCTACACCTTC	CSASPLGYTF
-	TRBV6-1	-	TRBJ2-5	TGTGCCAGCAGTGAATGGGAGACCCAGTACTTC	CASSEWETQYF
-	TRBV11-2	TRBD1	TRBJ2-7	TGTGCCAGCAGCTTAGTAGAGACAGGGGGTTCCTACGAGCAGTACTTC	CASSLVETGGSYEQYF
-	TRBV4-2	-	TRBJ1-4	TGTGCCAGCAGCCAAGATGTAGGAGGATTTTATGAAAAACTGTTTTTT	CASSQDVGGFYEKLFF
-	TRBV15	-	TRBJ2-7	TGTGCCACCAGCAGAGATCCTCCAGGGAGACCCTACGAGCAGTACTTC	CATSRDPPGRPYEQYF
-	TRBV27	-	TRBJ2-7	TGTGCCAGCAGGCCGCTCGCGATCTACGAGCAGTACTTC	CASRPLAIYEQYF
-	TRBV7-2	-	TRBJ2-3	TGTGCCAGCAGCTTAGGGCTCCGGGGGAGAGCAGATACGCAGTATTTT	CASSLGLRGRADTQYF
-	TRBV3-1/TRBV3-2	-	TRBJ2-7	TGTGCCAGCAGCCAAGAATTACAGCTTGGCGAGCAGTACTTC	CASSQELQLGEQYF
-	TRBV5-1	-	TRBJ1-3	TGCGCCAGCACCCAGGACGGCAGCTCTGGAAACACCATATATTTT	CASTQDGSSGNTIYF
-	TRBV19	-	TRBJ1-1	TGTGCCAGTAGCATTCTCATTCGAGCCGGGAACACTGAAGCTTTCTTT	CASSILIRAGNTEAFF
once	TRBV15	TRBD1	TRBJ2-5	TGTGCCACCAGAGGGTTGGGGACAGGCCAAGAGACCCAGTACTTC	CATRGLGTGQETQYF